This TCR beta chain was recovered during a study of blood T cell repertoires in COVID-19 (dated by TCRdb to the early 2020s). For the study in its entirety: Collaborator samples came from the United States, Italy and Spain and covered acute and convalescent phases of COVID-19. The material from the prospective study consisted of cDNA or gDNA derived from T cells, B-cell-depleted T cells, or PBMCs. Deeply sampled blood TCRbeta repertoires from subjects exposed to, actively infected with, or recovered from COVID-19 were included in the dataset. A freely available public database, intended as a resource for researchers studying the immune response to SARS-CoV-2, is where the repertoires were released. Samples came from the ongoing ImmuneRACE study (first 160 participants) plus 1,254 subjects from 6 global collaborators. Sample metadata almost always included a de-identified subject ID, COVID-19 status, age in years and sex. HLA class I and class II types, where available, came from metadata supplied by the sample provider rather than from assay-based typing.

Samples from volunteer blood donors who had recovered from COVID-19 were contributed by a second Seattle source. Whole blood was collected in K2EDTA tubes by collaborating institutions according to the institutions' own protocols. For TCRbeta analysis, collaborators shipped samples as frozen whole blood, isolated PBMCs, or DNA extracted from either of those sample types. The immunoSEQ Assay, a bias-controlled multiplex PCR, was used to amplify TCRbeta CDR3 regions from genomic DNA. The original pipeline was this. The number of nucleated cells in each sample was estimated from the amplification of reference gene primers within the assay. To quantify the absolute abundance of each unique TCRbeta CDR3 rearrangement, sequence reads were collapsed and filtered. For each sample, productive Simpson clonality was calculated by taking the square root of Simpson's diversity index across productive rearrangements. As stored in TCRdb, this immuneACCESS dataset retains in-frame rearrangements with V and J assigned. A fraction of the clones does not appear; measured against another copy, unresolved V genes explain less than half of the discrepancy, and the remainder lacks a known reason. V and J calls and clone size are given by that table; D and trimming were obtained from the DNA. This sample comprises a few hundred thousand clones, about nine tenths of them detected only once. Approximately 9.4% of the sample rests with the top ten.

The CDR3 spans 14 residues, from the cysteine through the phenylalanine. This entry keeps only the CDR3 DNA: 42 bases, framed from base 1. For CDR1 and CDR2, the germline V gene lists SGHRS and YFSETQ. Trimming costs V 7 bases and J 7 bases, and their ends lie 15 bases apart. With regard to this clone: The antigen it binds to is not known. No much larger clone exists at a distance of one base, and base qualities are not known.

The research as a whole found: The amount of clinical and demographic metadata varied by source and participant and was provided uncurated.

The V and J segments used are TRBV5-1 and TRBJ1-6, with TRBD1 as a weak D call on 5 bases. The receptor comes from a man in his forties or fifties who had recovered from COVID-19. The sequencing sample was made of peripheral blood. CDR3 sequence: CASGEGWGNSPLHF. The nucleotide sequence reads TGCGCCAGCGGGGAGGGGTGGGGCAATTCACCCCTCCACTTT.